These 8 T cell receptor beta chains share one sample of origin, sequenced in a study of vaccination and CD4 T cells after COVID-19. Sequencing of DNA taken from cultured CD4+ T cells relied on the Oncomine TCR Beta short-read assay. TCRdb recomputed calls from the PCR reads with MiXCR, one row per CDR3 protein. This sample has around 19,000 distinct CDR3 sequences; approximately 60% occur once, and the top ten carry 3.5% to 4.5%. Treatment described: approximately 9-day PBMC culture with coronavirus spike peptide pools or control peptides (ViraFEST assay). These receptors lack a known antigen. The specimen sequenced was CD4+ T cells from blood, cultured in vitro. These receptor sequences come from a human donor who had recovered from COVID-19.

This clonotype showed up just a few times. The chain carries TRBV20-1 and TRBJ1-5, with 12 nucleotides matching TRBD1. The CDR3 runs 18 residues. Germline CDR1 DFQATT, CDR2 SNEGSKA (reference sequence). The J segment lost 0 bases and the V segment lost 2 bases, leaving 8 bases of the junction unmatched. This CDR3 reads CSARMGTGGLLSNQPQHF. CDR3 sequence (DNA): TGCAGTGCTAGAATGGGGACAGGGGGCCTCCTTAGCAATCAGCCCCAGCATTTT.

V gene TRBV7-9 combines with J gene TRBJ1-1; no reliable D call. The CDR3 consists of 12 residues. Germline V gene sequence: CDR1 SEHNR, CDR2 FQNEAQ (reference sequence). Trimming cost V 0 bases and J 4 bases, with 3 bases left between them. CDR3 region: CASSLAPTEAFF. The CDR3 bases are TGTGCCAGCAGCTTAGCGCCCACTGAAGCTTTCTTT.

V and J are TRBV6-1 and TRBJ1-1; D is uncertain. Germline V gene lookup returns CDR1 MNHNS and CDR2 SASEGT. The CDR3 consists of 13 residues. The V end lost 2 bases, the J end lost 5 bases, and 9 bases lay between the germline ends. This CDR3 reads CASSEYSGTEAFF. In nucleotides, the CDR3 is TGTGCCAGCAGTGAATACAGTGGGACTGAAGCTTTCTTT.

The V call is TRBV7-8, the J call TRBJ1-1; D perhaps matches TRBD1 (6 bases). CDR3 length: 14 amino acids. V lost 3 bases and J lost 4, with 12 bases in between. CDR1 SGHVS and CDR2 FQNEAQ come from the germline V gene. This chain's CDR3 is CASSFRWGATEAFF. The CDR3 DNA reads TGTGCCAGCAGCTTTCGTTGGGGGGCCACTGAAGCTTTCTTT.

This chain connects TRBV20-1 to TRBJ1-1; 7 bases agree with TRBD1. Germline lookup yields CDR1 DFQATT and CDR2 SNEGSKA (reference sequence). CDR3 length equals 15 residues. V gave up 6 bases and J gave up 0 bases; unmatched junction bases: 10. CDR3 sequence (DNA): TGCAGTGCGCCTGGACAGGCTGCCTTGAACACTGAAGCTTTCTTT. Translating gives CSAPGQAALNTEAFF.

The chain has TRBV11-3 and TRBJ1-1, with a tentative D call TRBD1 (5 bases). Germline V CDR1 and CDR2: SGHNT, YENEEA. There are 13 residues in the CDR3. Trimming pared 1 base from V and 3 bases from J, leaving 6 bases between. In DNA, the CDR3 is TGTGCCAGCAGCTTAGGGGGGGACACTGAAGCTTTCTTT. Translated, it gives CASSLGGDTEAFF.

Of note for this clonotype: One end of the junction varies from germline; a read error may be responsible. The chain combines TRBV5-4 with TRBJ1-1, with unresolved D. This CDR3 contains 14 residues. Germline V gives CDR1 SGHNT, CDR2 YYREEE (reference sequence). The CDR3 nucleotides are TGTGCCAGCAGCTTCGCGGGTCCGAACCCTGAAGCTTTCTTT. Encoded protein: CASSFAGPNPEAFF.

The genes are TRBV2 and TRBJ1-2; no clear D gene. The V end lost 1 base, the J end lost 7 bases, and 7 bases lay between the germline ends. This CDR3 is built from 12 residues. Germline V gene sequence: CDR1 SNHLY, CDR2 FYNNEI. The CDR3 DNA follows: TGTGCCAGCAGTGAAGGCCCGGCTGGCTACACCTTC. Its translation: CASSEGPAGYTF.